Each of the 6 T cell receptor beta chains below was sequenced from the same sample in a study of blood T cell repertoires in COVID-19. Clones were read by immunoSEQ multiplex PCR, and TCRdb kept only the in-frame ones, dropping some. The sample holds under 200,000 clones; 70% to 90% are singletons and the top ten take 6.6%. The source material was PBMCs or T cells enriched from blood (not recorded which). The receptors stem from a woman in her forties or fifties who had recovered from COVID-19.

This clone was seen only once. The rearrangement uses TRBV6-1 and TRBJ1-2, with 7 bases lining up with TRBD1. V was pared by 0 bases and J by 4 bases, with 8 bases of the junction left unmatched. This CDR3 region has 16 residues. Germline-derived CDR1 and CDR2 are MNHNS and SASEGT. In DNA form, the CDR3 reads TGTGCCAGCAGTGAAGCACAACCACAGGGGTCCTATGGCTACACCTTC. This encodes CASSEAQPQGSYGYTF.

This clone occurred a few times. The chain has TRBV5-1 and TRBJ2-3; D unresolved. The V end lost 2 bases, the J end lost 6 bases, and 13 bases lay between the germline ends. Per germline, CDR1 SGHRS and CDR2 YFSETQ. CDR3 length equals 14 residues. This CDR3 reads CASSLLQHQDTQYF. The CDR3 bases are TGCGCCAGCAGCTTATTACAACACCAGGATACGCAGTATTTT. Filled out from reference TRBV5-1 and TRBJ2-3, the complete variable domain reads KAGVTQTPRYLIKTRGQQVTLSCSPISGHRSVSWYQQTPGQGLQFLFEYFSETQRNKGNFPGRFSGRQFSNSRSEMNVSTLELGDSALYLCASSLLQHQDTQYFGPGTRLTVL.

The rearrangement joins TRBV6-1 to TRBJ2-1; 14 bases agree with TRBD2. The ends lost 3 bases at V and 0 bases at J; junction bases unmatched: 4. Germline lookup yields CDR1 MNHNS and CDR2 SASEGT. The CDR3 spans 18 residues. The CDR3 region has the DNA TGTGCCAGCAGTGAGGGACTAGCGGGGGTTTTCTCCTACAATGAGCAGTTCTTC. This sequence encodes CASSEGLAGVFSYNEQFF.

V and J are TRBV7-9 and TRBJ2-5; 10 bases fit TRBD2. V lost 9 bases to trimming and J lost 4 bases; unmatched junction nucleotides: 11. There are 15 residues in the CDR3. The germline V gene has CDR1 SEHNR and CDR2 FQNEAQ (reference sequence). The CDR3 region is CASSGGNLEGETQYF. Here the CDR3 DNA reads TGTGCCAGTAGCGGGGGGAATTTAGAGGGAGAGACCCAGTACTTC.

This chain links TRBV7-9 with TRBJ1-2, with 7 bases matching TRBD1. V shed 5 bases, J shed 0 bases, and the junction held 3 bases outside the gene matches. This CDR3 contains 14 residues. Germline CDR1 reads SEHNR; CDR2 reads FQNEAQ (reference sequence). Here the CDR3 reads CASSPDRANYGYTF. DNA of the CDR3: TGTGCCAGCAGCCCAGACAGGGCTAACTATGGCTACACCTTC. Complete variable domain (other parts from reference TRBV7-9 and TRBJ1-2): DTGVSQNPRHKITKRGQNVTFRCDPISEHNRLYWYRQTLGQGPEFLTYFQNEAQLEKSRLLSDRFSAERPKGSFSTLEIQRTEQGDSAMYLCASSPDRANYGYTFGSGTRLTVV.

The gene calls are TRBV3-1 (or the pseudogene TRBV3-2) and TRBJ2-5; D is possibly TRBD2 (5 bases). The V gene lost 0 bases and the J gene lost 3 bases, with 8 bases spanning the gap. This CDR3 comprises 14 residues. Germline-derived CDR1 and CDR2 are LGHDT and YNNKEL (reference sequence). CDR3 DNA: TGTGCCAGCAGCCAAGATACGGGGAAAGAGACCCAGTACTTC. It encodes CASSQDTGKETQYF.